These T cell receptor beta chains were read from a single sample in a study of cytomegalovirus exposure and HLA in healthy donors. Sequencing was performed with immunoSEQ multiplex PCR; in TCRdb, only in-frame clones are kept and a portion is missing. The sample carries around 110,000 clones, 81% recorded once. Material: PBMCs. Receptors originate from a woman aged 25 to 39 in good health and CMV-seronegative. Both conserved end residues are trimmed from each CDR3. Each record gives: J gene, CDR3 length, V gene, CDR3 protein.

-,12,TRBV15,ATSSPRDRYEQY
TRBJ2-5,10,TRBV15,ATSRQRETQY
TRBJ2-4,17,TRBV9,ASSVGLGLAGVAKNIQY
TRBJ2-2,14,TRBV7-2,ASSLRVAGDTGELF
TRBJ2-7,14,TRBV9,ASSVGLSGRVYEQY
TRBJ2-5,13,TRBV5-1,ASSLALDSQETQY
TRBJ1-2,9,TRBV28,ASTSNYGYT
-,17,TRBV10-3,AISSGGTSGSRSSYEQY
TRBJ2-1,15,TRBV19,ASSKGTSGSMYNEQF
TRBJ1-5,15,TRBV12-2,ASRFRDRVYSNQPQH
TRBJ2-3,15,TRBV19,ASSIAGQRERPDTQY
TRBJ1-4,14,TRBV6-7,ASSYPRTGENEKLF
TRBJ2-7,14,TRBV5-1,ASSLDGWTSGYEQY
TRBJ2-3,13,TRBV7-8,ASSLMTAPRDTQY
TRBJ1-5,12,TRBV27,ASSRQGSNQPQH
TRBJ1-1,12,TRBV6-1,ASSSWDRAGEAF
TRBJ1-1,11,TRBV2,ASMGTANTEAF
TRBJ1-1,8,TRBV30,AWSPPGAF
TRBJ2-6,14,TRBV7-8,ASMDRASSGANVLT
TRBJ2-1,12,TRBV27,ASTRTGAYNEQF
TRBJ2-1,14,TRBV4-1,ASSHLLGQGENEQF
TRBJ2-7,12,TRBV7-9,ASSYGTVSYEQY
TRBJ1-1,14,TRBV12-5,ASALTGEGLDTEAF
TRBJ2-3,11,TRBV6-1,ASSEAEGDTQY
TRBJ1-5,13,TRBV19,ASSIVGASNQPQH
TRBJ2-7,12,TRBV4-1,ASSPRTGANEQY
TRBJ2-3,11,TRBV10-1,ASSEPPVDTQY
TRBJ2-3,12,TRBV5-1,ASSGGQGGDTQY
TRBJ2-3,14,TRBV2,ASSEHPRLDTDTQY
TRBJ1-5,13,TRBV29-1,SVVNTGDSNQPQH
TRBJ2-2,14,TRBV28,ASSRLAGAGTGELF
TRBJ2-7,15,TRBV27,ASSRDARDSSHYEQY
TRBJ1-2,11,TRBV9,ASSTTGSYGYT
TRBJ1-1,13,TRBV5-6,ASSLGPRRDTEAF
TRBJ1-3,14,TRBV28,ASNAGARVTGNTIY
TRBJ2-2,12,TRBV6-6,ASTVGKDTGELF
TRBJ1-6,16,TRBV27,ASTWGPGTSSYNSPLH